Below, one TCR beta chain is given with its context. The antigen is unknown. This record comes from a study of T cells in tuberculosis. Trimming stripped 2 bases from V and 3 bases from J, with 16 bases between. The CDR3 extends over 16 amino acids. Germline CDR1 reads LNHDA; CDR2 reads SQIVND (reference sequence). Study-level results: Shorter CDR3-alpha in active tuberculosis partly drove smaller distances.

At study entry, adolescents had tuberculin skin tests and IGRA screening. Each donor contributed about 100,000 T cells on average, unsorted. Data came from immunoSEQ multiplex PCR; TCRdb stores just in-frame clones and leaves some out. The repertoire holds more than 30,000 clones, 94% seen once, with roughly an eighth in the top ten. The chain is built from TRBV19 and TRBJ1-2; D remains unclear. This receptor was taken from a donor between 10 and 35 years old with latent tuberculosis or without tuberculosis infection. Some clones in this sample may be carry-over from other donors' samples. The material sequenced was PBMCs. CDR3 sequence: CASSISSSGNYYGYTF. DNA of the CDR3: TGTGCCAGTAGTATAAGTTCGTCAGGCAACTACTATGGCTACACCTTC.